This T cell receptor beta chain emerged from a study of a mutant IDH1 vaccine in newly diagnosed glioma. Study at large: Patients got radiotherapy, temozolomide, or both beforehand, and most got both.

Turning to this clone: What it binds is not known.

The V and J ends lost 5 bases and 3 bases, in that order; junction bases with no gene match: 6. Germline values: CDR1 LNHDA, CDR2 SQIVND (reference sequence). This CDR3 region has 16 residues. Study results and caveats: Vaccine-induced responses were seen in roughly 93% of patients, spanning several MHC alleles.

Clones were read by immunoSEQ multiplex PCR, and TCRdb kept only the in-frame ones, dropping some. The profile covers around 36,000 clones, with approximately 91% appearing a single time and around 2.5% taken by the ten largest. Regarding time point: week 5, during vaccination. The investigators gave 300 ug of mutant IDH1 20-mer peptide in each vaccine dose, together with topical imiquimod. The material sequenced was PBMCs, taken from a glioma patient whose treatment included an IDH1 peptide vaccine. The TCR originated in a man aged 50 to 59 with glioma. V is TRBV19 and J is TRBJ2-2, with TRBD1 matching 10 bases. The CDR3 DNA sequence: TGTGCCAGTAGTCCGGGGACAGGGGCCTACACCGGGGAGCTGTTTTTT. Translated, it gives CASSPGTGAYTGELFF.